This T cell receptor (beta chain) appears in the sequencing data of a study of monozygotic twins with inflammatory bowel disease. This CDR3 is built from 16 residues. CDR1 and CDR2 (germline): ENHRY, SYGVKD. A word on this clonotype: Its target is unknown.

General study results and limits: The inverse Simpson measure of TCRbeta diversity was lower in IBD patients than in healthy co-twins.

Following a re-call of the 5' RACE reads, TCRdb has one entry per CDR3 protein and lacks DNA. Here the sample table reports some 440,000 distinct CDR3 sequences. Sequenced input: blood. The sequence came from a human donor with ulcerative colitis or Crohn's disease, or a healthy co-twin of an affected twin (not recorded which). V and J are TRBV10-3 and TRBJ2-3; TCRdb selects TRBD1, and the lack of DNA leaves this call unchecked. This CDR3 reads CAISESTGGRTDTQYF.